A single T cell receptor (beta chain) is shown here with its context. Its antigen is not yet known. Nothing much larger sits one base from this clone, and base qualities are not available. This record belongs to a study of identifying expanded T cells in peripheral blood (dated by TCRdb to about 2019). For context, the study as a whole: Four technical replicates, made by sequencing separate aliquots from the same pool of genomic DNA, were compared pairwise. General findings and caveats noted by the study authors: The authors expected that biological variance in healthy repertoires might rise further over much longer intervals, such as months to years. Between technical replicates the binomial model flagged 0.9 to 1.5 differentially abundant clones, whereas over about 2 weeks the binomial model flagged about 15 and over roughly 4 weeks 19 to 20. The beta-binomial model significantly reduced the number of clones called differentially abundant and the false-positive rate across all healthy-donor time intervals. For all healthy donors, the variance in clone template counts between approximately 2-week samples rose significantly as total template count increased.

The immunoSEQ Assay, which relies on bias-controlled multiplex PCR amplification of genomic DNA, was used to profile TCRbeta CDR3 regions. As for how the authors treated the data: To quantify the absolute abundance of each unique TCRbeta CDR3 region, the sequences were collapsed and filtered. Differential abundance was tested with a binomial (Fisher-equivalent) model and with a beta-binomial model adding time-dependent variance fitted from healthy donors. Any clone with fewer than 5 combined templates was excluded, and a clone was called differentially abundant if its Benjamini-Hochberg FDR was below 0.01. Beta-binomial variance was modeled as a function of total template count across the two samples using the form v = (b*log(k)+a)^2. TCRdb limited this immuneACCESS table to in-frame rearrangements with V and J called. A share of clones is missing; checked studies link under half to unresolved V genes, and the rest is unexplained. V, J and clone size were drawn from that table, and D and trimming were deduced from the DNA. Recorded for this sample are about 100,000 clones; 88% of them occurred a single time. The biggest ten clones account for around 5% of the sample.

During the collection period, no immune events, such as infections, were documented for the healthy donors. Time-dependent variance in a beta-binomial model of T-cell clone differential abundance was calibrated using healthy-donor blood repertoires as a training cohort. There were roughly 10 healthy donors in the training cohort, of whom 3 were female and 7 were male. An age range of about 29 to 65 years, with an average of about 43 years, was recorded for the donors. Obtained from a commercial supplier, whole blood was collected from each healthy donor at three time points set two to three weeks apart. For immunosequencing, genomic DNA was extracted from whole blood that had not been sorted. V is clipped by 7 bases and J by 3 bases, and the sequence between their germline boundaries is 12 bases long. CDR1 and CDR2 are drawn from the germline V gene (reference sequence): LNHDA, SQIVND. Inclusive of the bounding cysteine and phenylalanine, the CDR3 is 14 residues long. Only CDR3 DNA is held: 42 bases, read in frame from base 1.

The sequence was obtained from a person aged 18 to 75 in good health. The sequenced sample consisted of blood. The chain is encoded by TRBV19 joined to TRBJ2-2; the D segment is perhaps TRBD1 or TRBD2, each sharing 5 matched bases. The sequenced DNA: TGTGCCAGTACCCCGGGACCCTACACCGGGGAGCTGTTTTTT. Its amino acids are CASTPGPYTGELFF.